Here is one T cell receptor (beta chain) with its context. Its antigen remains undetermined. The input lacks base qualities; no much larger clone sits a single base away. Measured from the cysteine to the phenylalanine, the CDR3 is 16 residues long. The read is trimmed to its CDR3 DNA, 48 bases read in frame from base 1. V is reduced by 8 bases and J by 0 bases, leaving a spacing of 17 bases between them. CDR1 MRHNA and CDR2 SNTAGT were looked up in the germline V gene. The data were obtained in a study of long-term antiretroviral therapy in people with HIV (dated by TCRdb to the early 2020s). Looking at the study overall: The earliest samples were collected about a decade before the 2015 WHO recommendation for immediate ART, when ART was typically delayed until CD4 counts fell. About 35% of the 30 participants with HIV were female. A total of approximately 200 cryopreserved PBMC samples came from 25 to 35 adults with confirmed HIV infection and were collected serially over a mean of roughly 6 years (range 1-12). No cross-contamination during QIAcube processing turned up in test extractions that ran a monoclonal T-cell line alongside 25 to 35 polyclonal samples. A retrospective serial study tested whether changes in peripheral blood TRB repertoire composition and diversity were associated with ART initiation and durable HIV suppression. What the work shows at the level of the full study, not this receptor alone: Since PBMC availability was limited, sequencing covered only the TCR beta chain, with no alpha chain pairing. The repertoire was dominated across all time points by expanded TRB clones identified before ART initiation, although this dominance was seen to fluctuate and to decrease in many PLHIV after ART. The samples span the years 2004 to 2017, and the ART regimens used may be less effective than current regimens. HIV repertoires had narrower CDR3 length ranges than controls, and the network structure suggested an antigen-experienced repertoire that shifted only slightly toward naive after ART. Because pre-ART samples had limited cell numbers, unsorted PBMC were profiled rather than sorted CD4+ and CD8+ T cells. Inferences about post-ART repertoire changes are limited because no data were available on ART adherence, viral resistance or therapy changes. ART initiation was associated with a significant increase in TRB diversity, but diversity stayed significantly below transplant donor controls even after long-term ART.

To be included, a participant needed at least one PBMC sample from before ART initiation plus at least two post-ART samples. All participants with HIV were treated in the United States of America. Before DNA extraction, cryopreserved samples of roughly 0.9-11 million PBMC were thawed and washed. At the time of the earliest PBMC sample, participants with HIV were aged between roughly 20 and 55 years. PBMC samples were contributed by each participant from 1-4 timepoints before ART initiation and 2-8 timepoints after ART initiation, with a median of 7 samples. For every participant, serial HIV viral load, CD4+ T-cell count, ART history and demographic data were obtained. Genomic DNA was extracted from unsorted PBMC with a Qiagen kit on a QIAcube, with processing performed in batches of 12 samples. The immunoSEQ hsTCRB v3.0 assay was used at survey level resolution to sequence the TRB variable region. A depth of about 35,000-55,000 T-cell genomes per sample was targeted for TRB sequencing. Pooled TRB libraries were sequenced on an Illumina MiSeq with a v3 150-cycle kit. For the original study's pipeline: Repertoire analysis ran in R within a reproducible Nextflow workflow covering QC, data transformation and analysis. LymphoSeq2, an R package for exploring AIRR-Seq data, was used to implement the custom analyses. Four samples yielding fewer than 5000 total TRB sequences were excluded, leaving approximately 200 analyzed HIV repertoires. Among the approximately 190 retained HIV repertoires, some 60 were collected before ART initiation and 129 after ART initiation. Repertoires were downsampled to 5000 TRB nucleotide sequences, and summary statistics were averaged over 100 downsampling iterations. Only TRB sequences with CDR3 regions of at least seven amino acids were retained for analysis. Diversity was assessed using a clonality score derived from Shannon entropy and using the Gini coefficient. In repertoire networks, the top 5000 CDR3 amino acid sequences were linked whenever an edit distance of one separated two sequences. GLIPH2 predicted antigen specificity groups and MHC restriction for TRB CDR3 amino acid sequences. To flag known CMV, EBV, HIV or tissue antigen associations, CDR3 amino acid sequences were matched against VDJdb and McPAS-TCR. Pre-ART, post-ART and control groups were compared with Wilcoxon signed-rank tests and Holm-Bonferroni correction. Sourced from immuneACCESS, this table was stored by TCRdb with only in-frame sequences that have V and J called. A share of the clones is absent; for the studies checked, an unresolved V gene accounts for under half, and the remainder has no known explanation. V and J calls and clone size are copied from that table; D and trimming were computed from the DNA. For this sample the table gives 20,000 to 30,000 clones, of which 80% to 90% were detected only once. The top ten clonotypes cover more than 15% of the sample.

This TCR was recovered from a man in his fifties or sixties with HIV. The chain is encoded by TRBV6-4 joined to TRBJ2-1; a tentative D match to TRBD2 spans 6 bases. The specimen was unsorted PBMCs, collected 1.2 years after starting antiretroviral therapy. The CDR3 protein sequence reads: CASPRWSGSSYNEQFF. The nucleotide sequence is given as TGTGCCAGCCCCCGGTGGTCCGGGAGCTCCTACAATGAGCAGTTCTTC.